This entry concerns a single T cell receptor (beta chain). These data are taken from a study of blood T cell repertoires in COVID-19. Study as a whole: The United States, Italy and Spain were the sources of the acute and convalescent COVID-19 samples.

The cohort comprised adults aged roughly 18 to 90 years residing in some 24 US areas. As originally analysed: Estimates of nucleated cell counts were drawn from the amplification of reference gene primers. TCRdb's copy holds only in-frame clones and misses some; the assay was immunoSEQ multiplex PCR. Clone size and V and J calls were adopted from that table, with D and trimming inferred from the DNA. The data hold 130,000 to 150,000 clones, with around 84% observed a single time. Losses at the gene ends were 5 bases for V and 4 bases for J; bases not matched to a gene: 7. Per the germline V gene, CDR1 is SGHVS and CDR2 is FQNEAQ. The CDR3 is made up of 14 amino acids.

The clonotype comes from a woman in her fifties or sixties who had been exposed to COVID-19. Sequenced sample: PBMCs or T cells enriched from blood (not recorded which). The genes are TRBV7-8 and TRBJ1-2; 7 bases match TRBD1. CDR3 in DNA: TGTGCCAGCAGCCCCGTCGGGACAGTCTATGGCTACACCTTC. This gives the protein CASSPVGTVYGYTF.